The 9 T cell receptor beta chains presented below share a single source sample, sequenced in a study of blood T cells in healthy people across ages (dated by TCRdb to the mid-2010s). Receptors were amplified or captured by 5' RACE. Sequencing instrument: Illumina HiSeq 2500. A second PCR of about 6 to 11 cycles was performed with a sample-barcoded 5' primer and a J-beta primer mix. In TCRdb, the public reads were trimmed at Q25 with fastp and aligned with MiXCR, with productive beta chains retained. Here each entry gathers all rows of one CDR3 protein and keeps the most common genes and DNA. The sample table holds 500,000 to 600,000 distinct CDR3 sequences, of which roughly 29% were seen once. Of the sample, around 18% is held by the ten largest clones. The sample was blood. Source of these receptors: a woman in her 70s in good health.

Details on this clonotype: A junction boundary mismatches the germline segment, possibly from a read error. The chain has TRBV7-3 and TRBJ2-4; D is tentatively TRBD1 or TRBD2 (5 bases each). From germline, CDR1 is SGHTA and CDR2 FQGTGA. This CDR3 comprises 14 residues. CDR3 DNA sequence: TGTGCCAGCAGCTCCGGCGGGTTGACGGACATTCGGTACTTC. It codes for CASSSGGLTDIRYF.

V is TRBV7-8 and J is TRBJ2-5; TRBD2 agrees at 9 bases. The end of the DNA is better explained by TRBJ2-7, so the J call may be wrong. Germline loops: CDR1 SGHVS, CDR2 FQNEAQ. The CDR3 contains 18 residues. In DNA, the CDR3 is TGTGCCAGCAGCTTAGGAGGGTGGGTAGCGGGGGCCTCCTACGAGCAGTACTTC. It specifies CASSLGGWVAGASYEQYF.

The chain has TRBV20-1 and TRBJ1-6; no clear D. This CDR3 spans 13 amino acids. Deletions cut 1 base from V and 5 bases from J, with 6 bases between. CDR1 is DFQATT and CDR2 is SNEGSKA in the germline V gene (reference sequence). The CDR3 DNA is TGCAGTGCTAGAGTTAACAATAATTCACCCCTCCACTTT. Translation gives CSARVNNNSPLHF.

This clonotype was counted only a few times. The chain carries TRBV5-6 and TRBJ2-1, with TRBD1 matching 8 bases. The J call may be mistaken, given a closer DNA end match to TRBJ2-5. CDR3 size: 14 residues. In germline, CDR1 is SGHDT, CDR2 YYEEEE. CDR3 in amino acids: CASSLTRQGLTQYF. As DNA, the CDR3 is TGTGCCAGCAGCTTGACCCGACAGGGGTTGACCCAGTACTTC.

This clonotype was counted ten times or more. The chain recombines TRBV7-2 with TRBJ2-1; the match to TRBD1 covers 8 bases. In germline, CDR1 is SGHTA, CDR2 FQGNSA. The CDR3 extends over 15 amino acids. Germline trimming cut 6 bases from V and 0 bases from J; bases unmatched to any gene: 4. CDR3 protein: CASRTGQASYNEQFF. In nucleotides, the CDR3 is TGTGCCAGCAGAACGGGACAGGCCTCCTACAATGAGCAGTTCTTC.

This clonotype was counted only a few times. The V and J genes are TRBV29-1 and TRBJ2-3, with D perhaps assigned TRBD1 or TRBD2 (5 bases each). The CDR3 consists of 14 residues. Germline lookup yields CDR1 SQVTM and CDR2 ANQGSEA. Trimming stripped 6 bases from V and 2 bases from J, with 15 bases between. The CDR3, as DNA: TGCAGCGTGGACTGGGGGTCGGCCACAGATACGCAGTATTTT. Amino acids: CSVDWGSATDTQYF.

As concerns this clonotype: One junction end disagrees with the germline gene, perhaps due to a read error. The chain has TRBV7-6 and TRBJ2-3; a weak D match, TRBD2 (6 bases). Per germline, CDR1 SGHVS and CDR2 FNYEAQ. The CDR3 runs 15 residues. CDR3 sequence (DNA): TGTGCCAGCGGCTTAATCGGGGGTGGAACAGATACGCAGTATTTT. This gives the protein CASGLIGGGTDTQYF.

The chain carries TRBV7-9 and TRBJ1-1, with D unresolved. Germline assignment: CDR1 SEHNR and CDR2 FQNEAQ (reference sequence). The CDR3 has 15 residues. Trimming removed 5 bases at V and 1 base at J, with 14 bases between. This chain's CDR3 is CASSPALKGNTEAFF. Here the CDR3 DNA reads TGTGCCAGCAGCCCTGCTTTGAAGGGGAACACTGAAGCTTTCTTT.

Ten or more counts support this clonotype. The chain has TRBV7-3 and TRBJ2-5; a weak D match, TRBD2 (5 bases). Germline loops: CDR1 SGHTA, CDR2 FQGTGA. V lost 3 bases, J lost 5 bases, and 13 bases lay in between. The CDR3 is 14 amino acids. For the CDR3, the DNA is TGTGCCAGCAGCTTGAGCGGTGCTCGGGAGACCCAGTACTTC. Its protein product is CASSLSGARETQYF.